Listed below are T cell receptor beta chains from one sample, sequenced in a study of shared clonotypes between healthy human individuals. The assay was immunoSEQ multiplex PCR, and TCRdb's table has in-frame clones only and misses some. The table shows under 2.5 million clones, with 92% occurring only once. The sequencing sample was made of naive CD4+ T cells from PBMCs. Source of these receptors: a man younger than 30 in good health. Some clones in this sample may be carry-over from other donors' samples. CDR3s include the opening cysteine and the closing phenylalanine or tryptophan. A D gene is named only where the DNA matches it firmly. Size is stated for part of the rows, as once, few or many counts, or as a class when the clone is expanded.

V gene: TRBV7-8; J gene: TRBJ1-1; D gene: -; clone size: -; CDR3 protein: CASSLGGEAEAFF; CDR3 DNA: TGTGCCAGCAGCTTAGGTGGGGAAGCTGAAGCTTTCTTT
V gene: TRBV18; J gene: TRBJ2-7; D gene: TRBD1; clone size: -; CDR3 protein: CASSPVLGTGTYEQYF; CDR3 DNA: TGTGCCAGCTCACCAGTCTTGGGGACAGGGACCTACGAGCAGTACTTC
V gene: TRBV5-4; J gene: TRBJ1-2; D gene: -; clone size: once; CDR3 protein: CASSQGGGHYGYTF; CDR3 DNA: TGTGCCAGCAGCCAAGGGGGAGGTCACTATGGCTACACCTTC
V gene: TRBV5-1; J gene: TRBJ2-2; D gene: -; clone size: -; CDR3 protein: CASSRQETPGELFF; CDR3 DNA: TGCGCCAGCAGCAGACAGGAGACCCCCGGGGAGCTGTTTTTT
V gene: TRBV9; J gene: TRBJ1-2; D gene: -; clone size: -; CDR3 protein: CASSVGQADGYTF; CDR3 DNA: TGTGCCAGCAGCGTAGGGCAGGCTGATGGCTACACCTTC
V gene: TRBV7-9; J gene: TRBJ1-3; D gene: -; clone size: -; CDR3 protein: CASSLGSGRSGNTIYF; CDR3 DNA: TGTGCCAGCAGCTTAGGGTCGGGGCGCTCTGGAAACACCATATATTTT
V gene: TRBV10-2; J gene: TRBJ2-5; D gene: -; clone size: -; CDR3 protein: CASSEGAGWQTQYF; CDR3 DNA: TGCGCCAGCAGTGAGGGGGCGGGGTGGCAGACCCAGTACTTC
V gene: TRBV5-1; J gene: TRBJ2-7; D gene: TRBD2; clone size: -; CDR3 protein: CASSSISGINYEQYF; CDR3 DNA: TGCGCCAGCAGCTCTATTAGCGGGATCAATTACGAGCAGTACTTC
V gene: TRBV10-3; J gene: TRBJ1-2; D gene: TRBD1; clone size: once; CDR3 protein: CAISDRGIDYGYTF; CDR3 DNA: TGTGCCATCAGCGACAGGGGAATTGACTATGGCTACACCTTC
V gene: TRBV5-4; J gene: TRBJ2-2; D gene: -; clone size: -; CDR3 protein: CASSLWDTGELFF; CDR3 DNA: TGTGCCAGCAGCTTATGGGATACCGGGGAGCTGTTTTTT
V gene: TRBV28; J gene: TRBJ2-7; D gene: TRBD2; clone size: -; CDR3 protein: CASSSSGTSGRAYEQYF; CDR3 DNA: TGTGCCAGCAGTTCCTCCGGGACTAGCGGGAGAGCCTACGAGCAGTACTTC
V gene: TRBV20-1; J gene: TRBJ1-5; D gene: -; clone size: -; CDR3 protein: CSAGPRSAQHF; CDR3 DNA: TGCAGTGCCGGACCCCGATCAGCCCAGCATTTT
V gene: TRBV27; J gene: TRBJ1-2; D gene: -; clone size: -; CDR3 protein: CASSLLGRSDQGYTF; CDR3 DNA: TGTGCCAGCAGTTTGTTGGGCAGATCCGATCAGGGCTACACCTTC
V gene: TRBV7-9; J gene: TRBJ2-7; D gene: -; clone size: -; CDR3 protein: CASSLQISYEQYF; CDR3 DNA: TGTGCCAGCAGCTTGCAGATTTCCTACGAGCAGTACTTC
V gene: TRBV9; J gene: TRBJ2-1; D gene: TRBD1; clone size: -; CDR3 protein: CASSLQTGGINEQFF; CDR3 DNA: TGTGCCAGCAGCCTCCAGACAGGGGGCATCAATGAGCAGTTCTTC
V gene: TRBV6-5; J gene: TRBJ2-3; D gene: -; clone size: -; CDR3 protein: CASREGGFTDTQYF; CDR3 DNA: TGTGCCAGCAGGGAAGGAGGGTTCACAGATACGCAGTATTTT
V gene: TRBV28; J gene: TRBJ1-2; D gene: -; clone size: -; CDR3 protein: CASSSNPRITYGYTF; CDR3 DNA: TGTGCCAGCAGTTCAAACCCGAGGATAACCTATGGCTACACCTTC
V gene: TRBV28; J gene: TRBJ2-3; D gene: -; clone size: -; CDR3 protein: CASSFKSGGTQYF; CDR3 DNA: TGTGCCAGCAGTTTCAAATCCGGAGGTACGCAGTATTTT
V gene: TRBV2; J gene: TRBJ2-7; D gene: TRBD2; clone size: -; CDR3 protein: CAGGRLAGGLVDEQYF; CDR3 DNA: TGTGCCGGCGGTCGGCTAGCGGGAGGATTAGTCGACGAGCAGTACTTC